The 32 T cell receptor beta chains below all came from one sample that was sequenced in a study of shared clonotypes between healthy human individuals. Assay used: immunoSEQ multiplex PCR; TCRdb lists only in-frame clones, some missing. Among under 2.5 million clones, around 90% were seen once, and the ten largest hold 0.37%. The material sequenced was naive CD4+ T cells from PBMCs. As to subset: CD45RA+ positively selected. The receptors were sampled from a man aged 18 to 30 in good health. Some clones in this sample may be carry-over from other donors' samples.

The chain uses TRBV18 and TRBJ1-2; 8 nucleotides match TRBD1. The CDR3 has 13 residues. Trimming took 6 bases from V and 3 from J; bases not matched to a gene: 3. Per the germline V gene, CDR1 is KGHSH and CDR2 is LQKENI. The DNA for the CDR3 is TGTGCCAGCTCTACGACAGGGGACTATGGCTACACCTTC. Translating it yields CASSTTGDYGYTF. The whole variable domain, filled in from reference TRBV18 and TRBJ1-2, reads NAGVMQNPRHLVRRRGQEARLRCSPMKGHSHVYWYRQLPEEGLKFMVYLQKENIIDESGMPKERFSAEFPKEGPSILRIQQVVRGDSAAYFCASSTTGDYGYTFGSGTRLTVV.

In DNA, the CDR3 is TGCGCCAGCAGCCAAGCCAGGGGTCGCAATGAAAAACTGTTTTTT. It specifies CASSQARGRNEKLFF. The rearrangement links TRBV4-3 to TRBJ1-4, with D perhaps TRBD1 (6 bases). There are 15 residues in the CDR3. Germline CDR1 reads LGHNA; CDR2 reads YSLEER. With 1 base removed from V and 5 bases from J, the gap between germline ends came to 11 bases.

The gene calls are TRBV5-5 and TRBJ2-7; 8 bases are shared with TRBD1. The CDR3 is made up of 15 amino acids. Trimming cost V 5 bases and J 4 bases; bases outside gene matches: 11. In germline, CDR1 is SGHKS, CDR2 YYEKEE (reference sequence). CDR3 region: CASSLYGQGLYEQYF. The DNA of the CDR3 is TGTGCCAGCAGTTTGTACGGACAGGGATTATACGAGCAGTACTTC.

J is TRBJ2-7 and V is TRBV28; TRBD1 is a possible D gene (5 bases). Between the trimmed V and J ends, which lost 3 bases and 5 bases, there was a span of 14 bases. The CDR3 loop spans 14 amino acids. Germline CDR1 reads MDHEN; CDR2 reads SYDVKM. In DNA form, the CDR3 reads TGTGCCAGCAGTTTTCTCCGAAGGGGTGACGAGCAGTACTTC. This gives the protein CASSFLRRGDEQYF.

The chain couples TRBV4-1 to TRBJ1-2, with TRBD1 identical over 7 bases. V was pared by 4 bases and J by 7 bases, with 9 bases of the junction left unmatched. Germline loops: CDR1 MGHRA, CDR2 YSYEKL. The CDR3 runs 14 residues. CDR3 bases: TGCGCCAGCAGCCCCCAGGGGGGGCATATTGGCTACACCTTC. Translating gives CASSPQGGHIGYTF.

This chain connects TRBV28 to TRBJ1-5, with 8 bases fitting TRBD1. The CDR3 covers 14 residues. Germline V gene lookup returns CDR1 MDHEN and CDR2 SYDVKM. V was clipped by 5 bases and J by 5 bases; unmatched bases: 5. DNA for the CDR3: TGTGCCAGCAGTGACGGGGACAGGTATCAGCCCCAGCATTTT. It is translated as CASSDGDRYQPQHF.

The rearrangement links TRBV11-2 to TRBJ2-2; D remains ambiguous. Per the germline V gene, CDR1 is SGHAT and CDR2 is FQNNGV. The V end was cut by 3 bases, the J end by 0 bases, with 8 bases between. This CDR3 comprises 15 residues. The CDR3 protein is CASSFLGSNTGELFF. DNA of the CDR3: TGTGCCAGCAGCTTCTTGGGCTCGAACACCGGGGAGCTGTTTTTT. The full variable domain, in which reference TRBV11-2 and TRBJ2-2 provide the parts outside the CDR3, is EAGVAQSPRYKIIEKRQSVAFWCNPISGHATLYWYQQILGQGPKLLIQFQNNGVVDDSQLPKDRFSAERLKGVDSTLKIQPAKLEDSAVYLCASSFLGSNTGELFFGEGSRLTVL.

The rearrangement joins TRBV5-1 to TRBJ2-7, with 9 bases fitting TRBD2. This CDR3 has 14 amino acids. From germline, CDR1 is SGHRS and CDR2 YFSETQ. V lost 1 base, J lost 6 bases, and 5 bases stayed unmatched. CDR3 loop: CASSLTSGLGEQYF. The CDR3 DNA follows: TGCGCCAGCAGCTTGACTAGCGGGCTGGGCGAGCAGTACTTC.

This clone turned up a few times. The V gene is TRBV6-1, the J gene TRBJ1-1, with D perhaps TRBD1 (6 bases). CDR1 and CDR2 from the germline V gene are MNHNS and SASEGT. This CDR3 has 14 amino acids. V lost 2 bases, J lost 8 bases, and 15 bases lay in between. CDR3 sequence (DNA): TGTGCCAGCAGTGAAATAATGGACAGAAGCGAAGCTTTCTTT. Translated: CASSEIMDRSEAFF.

This clone has only one observation. A read error may produce the germline difference seen at one junction end. This chain connects TRBV28 to TRBJ1-1, with TRBD1 matching over 8 bases. The CDR3 covers 15 residues. Per the germline V gene, CDR1 is MDHEN and CDR2 is SYDVKM. The CDR3 sequence: CASSSLGQGNTEAFF. The CDR3 bases are TGTGCCAGTAGTTCTCTTGGACAGGGGAACACTGAAGCTTTCTTT.

V gene TRBV5-1 combines with J gene TRBJ2-5; tentatively, D is TRBD2 (5 bases). This CDR3 spans 14 amino acids. The germline CDR1 and CDR2 sequences are SGHRS and YFSETQ. V gave up 3 bases and J gave up 5 bases, with 14 bases separating them. The CDR3 nucleotides are TGCGCCAGCAGCTGGGGTATGAGGGTTGAGACCCAGTACTTC. The encoded protein is CASSWGMRVETQYF.

The chain couples TRBV5-1 to TRBJ2-7; 8 bases are a match to TRBD1. Looked up from germline, CDR1 is SGHRS and CDR2 is YFSETQ. This CDR3 is built from 14 residues. The ends lost 4 bases at V and 3 bases at J; junction bases unmatched: 6. The CDR3 reads CASSLDRADYEQYF. In nucleotides, the CDR3 is TGCGCCAGCAGCCTGGACAGGGCTGACTACGAGCAGTACTTC.

V gene TRBV19 combines with J gene TRBJ1-1; D gene uncertain. The germline V gene has CDR1 LNHDA and CDR2 SQIVND (reference sequence). The CDR3 runs to 16 residues. The V end was cut by 1 base, the J end by 5 bases, with 17 bases between. Here the CDR3 reads CASSIGRAIPGTEAFF. CDR3 sequence (DNA): TGTGCCAGTAGTATAGGGCGGGCAATTCCAGGAACTGAAGCTTTCTTT.

The genes are TRBV5-1 and TRBJ1-1; a possible D gene is TRBD1 (5 bases). In germline, CDR1 is SGHRS, CDR2 YFSETQ. Trimming shortened V by 1 base and J by 4 bases, and 14 bases separated the two germline ends. The CDR3 has 15 residues. The CDR3 here is CASSLRYSGVTEAFF. The CDR3 DNA reads TGCGCCAGCAGCTTGAGGTATTCGGGGGTCACTGAAGCTTTCTTT.

This chain connects TRBV2 to TRBJ2-2, with a tentative D call TRBD1 (6 bases). Germline V CDR1 and CDR2: SNHLY, FYNNEI. The CDR3 contains 16 residues. V was clipped by 6 bases and J by 0 bases, with 14 bases between them. CDR3 region: CASRLQGLANTGELFF. Here the CDR3 DNA reads TGTGCCAGCAGGCTACAGGGCCTGGCGAACACCGGGGAGCTGTTTTTT.

The CDR3 here is CASSRHAGKTGNTIYF. The CDR3 DNA sequence: TGTGCCAGTAGTAGACACGCGGGCAAGACCGGAAACACCATATATTTT. The V gene is TRBV19, the J gene TRBJ1-3; D is unclear. CDR3 length: 16 residues. V was cut by 4 bases and J by 4 bases, with 17 bases left in between. Germline CDR1 is LNHDA and CDR2 is SQIVND (reference sequence).

The sample holds one count of this clone. The CDR3 bases are TGTGCCAGCAGCCGTTCGACAGGGGTCGGTACAGATACGCAGTATTTT. Translated, it gives CASSRSTGVGTDTQYF. This chain uses TRBV7-2 with TRBJ2-3, with 8 bases that match TRBD1. Germline trimming cut 5 bases from V and 3 bases from J; bases unmatched to any gene: 10. Germline CDR1 reads SGHTA; CDR2 reads FQGNSA. This CDR3 comprises 16 residues.

The genes are TRBV6-5 and TRBJ1-2; D may be TRBD1 (6 bases). The CDR3 length is 13 residues. Per germline, CDR1 MNHEY and CDR2 SVGAGI. V was trimmed by 5 bases and J by 2 bases, leaving 9 bases between them. CDR3 bases: TGTGCCAGCAGTGAACAGGGAAACTATGGCTACACCTTC. It codes for CASSEQGNYGYTF.

The gene calls are TRBV11-3 and TRBJ2-7, with D perhaps TRBD1 (6 bases). CDR1 and CDR2 from the germline V gene are SGHNT and YENEEA. This CDR3 is built from 16 residues. Trimming took 3 bases from V and 3 from J, leaving 18 bases between them. The DNA of the CDR3 is TGTGCCAGCAGCTTGGGGGCCTTGGAGCCCTACTACGAGCAGTACTTC. Translation gives CASSLGALEPYYEQYF.

The chain employs TRBV5-4 and TRBJ2-1; D is tentatively TRBD1 or TRBD2 (5 bases each). Per the germline V gene, CDR1 is SGHNT and CDR2 is YYREEE (reference sequence). Trimming removed 5 bases at V and 4 bases at J, with 22 bases between. CDR3 length: 17 residues. The CDR3: CASSFKTGTRDYNEQFF. In DNA, the CDR3 is TGTGCCAGCAGTTTTAAGACCGGGACCCGCGATTACAATGAGCAGTTCTTC.

V usage is TRBV7-2 and J usage is TRBJ1-1; D ambiguous. V was shortened by 3 bases and J by 0 bases, with 5 bases between the two germline ends. Looked up from germline, CDR1 is SGHTA and CDR2 is FQGNSA. CDR3 size: 13 residues. CDR3 loop: CASSFAMNTEAFF. CDR3 DNA sequence: TGTGCCAGCAGCTTCGCAATGAACACTGAAGCTTTCTTT.

The CDR3: CASSPRPENTGELFF. The CDR3 DNA reads TGTGCCAGCAGCCCCCGCCCGGAGAACACCGGGGAGCTGTTTTTT. This chain connects TRBV4-2 to TRBJ2-2; no firm D call. This CDR3 has 15 residues. V was clipped by 4 bases and J by 1 base, with 10 bases between them. Germline loops: CDR1 LGHNA, CDR2 YNFKEQ.

The genes are TRBV19 and TRBJ2-7; possible D gene TRBD1, 6 bases. The CDR3 spans 15 residues. The V and J ends lost 5 bases and 2 bases respectively, with 16 bases between them. Germline CDR1 is LNHDA and CDR2 is SQIVND (reference sequence). The CDR3 spells CASSPRTAMAYEQYF. DNA for the CDR3: TGTGCCAGTAGTCCCCGGACAGCCATGGCCTACGAGCAGTACTTC.

The chain carries TRBV7-9 and TRBJ2-7; TRBD1 or TRBD2 may be the D gene (5 bases each). This CDR3 comprises 14 residues. The germline V and J ends were trimmed by 9 bases and 0 bases, with 15 bases remaining between them. Looked up from germline, CDR1 is SEHNR and CDR2 is FQNEAQ (reference sequence). The CDR3 bases are TGTGCCAGTAAAGTTGGGGGTAGCTCCTACGAGCAGTACTTC. It codes for CASKVGGSSYEQYF.

J is TRBJ2-3 and V is TRBV4-2; a weak D match, TRBD1 (6 bases). The length of the CDR3 is 14 residues. Germline V gives CDR1 LGHNA, CDR2 YNFKEQ. V was clipped by 4 bases and J by 0 bases, with 8 bases between them. The CDR3: CASSRGQSTDTQYF. CDR3 coding DNA: TGTGCCAGCAGCCGAGGACAGAGCACAGATACGCAGTATTTT.

This chain joins TRBV6-6 and TRBJ1-2; the D is unclear. CDR3 length: 14 amino acids. V was clipped by 5 bases and J by 1 base, with 11 bases between them. Looked up from germline, CDR1 is MNHNY and CDR2 is SVGAGI (reference sequence). DNA for the CDR3: TGTGCCAGCAGTCCCCGGACGGTTAACTATGGCTACACCTTC. This gives the protein CASSPRTVNYGYTF.

This clone was recorded only once. The chain has TRBV6-6 and TRBJ1-2; 8 bases agree with TRBD1. CDR1 and CDR2 from the germline V gene are MNHNY and SVGAGI (reference sequence). The CDR3 spans 14 residues. Losses at the gene ends were 2 bases for V and 8 bases for J; bases not matched to a gene: 7. The CDR3 region has the DNA TGTGCCAGCAGTTACCCTCAGGGGGCTGCCGGCTACACCTTC. This sequence encodes CASSYPQGAAGYTF.

This clone was detected a few times. This sample also contains other DNA sequences that code for the same CDR3. The chain joins TRBV6-1 to TRBJ2-3; D not certain. Per germline, CDR1 MNHNS and CDR2 SASEGT. V was trimmed by 4 bases and J by 3 bases, leaving 5 bases between them. The CDR3 extends over 12 amino acids. This CDR3 reads CASSGSTDTQYF. DNA of the CDR3: TGTGCCAGCAGTGGATCGACAGATACGCAGTATTTT.

Concerning this clone itself: Additional DNA sequences in this sample encode the identical CDR3. The chain employs TRBV5-1 and TRBJ1-2; D is uncertain. The germline V gene has CDR1 SGHRS and CDR2 YFSETQ. This CDR3 has 12 amino acids. Trimming pared 2 bases from V and 6 bases from J, leaving 8 bases between. CDR3 nucleotides: TGCGCCAGCAGCTTATCCGGGGATGGCTACACCTTC. Translated: CASSLSGDGYTF. The entire variable domain, with the rest obtained from reference TRBV5-1 and TRBJ1-2, is as follows: KAGVTQTPRYLIKTRGQQVTLSCSPISGHRSVSWYQQTPGQGLQFLFEYFSETQRNKGNFPGRFSGRQFSNSRSEMNVSTLELGDSALYLCASSLSGDGYTFGSGTRLTVV.

The chain carries TRBV15 and TRBJ1-1, with D perhaps matching TRBD1 (5 bases). In germline, CDR1 is LNHNV, CDR2 YYDKDF (reference sequence). V was cut by 1 base and J by 4 bases, with 10 bases left in between. This CDR3 has 14 residues. Here the CDR3 reads CATSRGRAGTEAFF. CDR3 nucleotides: TGTGCCACCAGCAGAGGCAGGGCTGGCACTGAAGCTTTCTTT. Based on the CDR3 plus reference TRBV15 and TRBJ1-1, the full variable domain is DAMVIQNPRYQVTQFGKPVTLSCSQTLNHNVMYWYQQKSSQAPKLLFHYYDKDFNNEADTPDNFQSRRPNTSFCFLDIRSPGLGDTAMYLCATSRGRAGTEAFFGQGTRLTVV.

The V gene is TRBV28, the J gene TRBJ1-2; D is undetermined. Trimming shortened V by 5 bases and J by 3 bases, and 7 bases separated the two germline ends. This CDR3 spans 12 amino acids. The germline gives CDR1 MDHEN, CDR2 SYDVKM. The CDR3 is CASSIRDYGYTF. Written as DNA, the CDR3 is TGTGCCAGCAGTATCCGCGACTATGGCTACACCTTC.

The chain recombines TRBV30 with TRBJ2-7; D may match TRBD1 or TRBD2 (5 bases each). The CDR3 has 13 residues. The germline CDR1 and CDR2 sequences are GTSNPN and SVGIG (reference sequence). Between the trimmed V and J ends, which lost 0 bases and 6 bases, there was a span of 12 bases. The CDR3 here is CAWSVLSGGEQYF. The CDR3 DNA sequence: TGTGCCTGGAGTGTACTCAGTGGGGGCGAGCAGTACTTC.